Each of the 21 T cell receptor beta chains below was sequenced from the same sample in a study of tumor-infiltrating lymphocytes in primary liver carcinoma. Researchers generated TCR beta cDNA from about 500 ng of total RNA, relying on a constant-region primer. The TCR beta library was amplified through three nested multiplex PCR rounds in a modified ARM-PCR procedure. The first two PCR rounds used TRBV1-TRBV30 primers with a Cbeta primer, around 10 cycles each. Using its own MiXCR run on the multiplex PCR reads, TCRdb lists one record per CDR3 protein. The sample gives some 51,000 distinct CDR3 sequences, roughly 77% of which show up once; approximately 30% is in the top ten. Joint extraction of RNA and DNA used roughly 17-32 mg of bulk tissue that was unsorted. Sequenced: liver tumor tissue from sampling region 3. Documented subset: tumor region T3, left-lateral pole. These receptors all come from a man aged 40-50 years with primary liver carcinoma and hepatitis B virus infection.

The chain couples TRBV4-1 to TRBJ2-2, with D perhaps TRBD2 (6 bases). CDR3 length: 15 residues. Germline V lookup: CDR1 MGHRA, CDR2 YSYEKL. V was trimmed by 3 bases and J by 5 bases, leaving 13 bases between them. The CDR3 loop is CASSHNNGGTGELFF. CDR3 coding DNA: TGCGCCAGCAGCCATAATAACGGGGGAACCGGGGAGCTGTTTTTT.

This clonotype appeared once. Since the CDR3 does not end with the conserved phenylalanine or tryptophan, this likely comes from a read error. The rearrangement links TRBV29-1 to TRBJ2-3; 8 bases are shared with TRBD2. The CDR3 contains 15 residues. V lost 1 base, J lost 2 bases, and 5 bases stayed unmatched. Germline CDR1 and CDR2: SQVTM and ANQGSEA. The CDR3 loop is CSVEGSGETTDTQYS. The CDR3 nucleotides read TGCAGCGTTGAAGGTAGCGGGGAGACCACAGATACGCAGTATTCT.

About this clonotype itself: At one boundary the junction diverges from the germline segment, which might be a read error. This chain connects TRBV7-8 to TRBJ2-7, with D unresolved. CDR3 length equals 15 residues. Germline CDR1 reads SGHVS; CDR2 reads FQNEAQ. CDR3 protein: CTSSLVGLDHYEQYF. DNA of the CDR3: TGTACCAGCAGCTTAGTAGGGCTAGATCACTATGAGCAGTACTTC. The whole variable domain, remainder taken from reference TRBV7-8 and TRBJ2-7, is GAGVSQSPRYKVAKRGQDVALRCDPISGHVSLFWYQQALGQGPEFLTYFQNEAQLDKSGLPSDRFFAERPEGSVSTLKIQRTQQEDSAVYLCTSSLVGLDHYEQYFGPGTRLTVT.

This chain links TRBV29-1 with TRBJ2-7, with 11 bases that match TRBD2. This CDR3 has 15 residues. Germline lookup yields CDR1 SQVTM and CDR2 ANQGSEA. V lost 8 bases to trimming and J lost 3 bases; unmatched junction nucleotides: 12. The CDR3 region has the DNA TGCAGCCTTCGGCTAGCGGGAGGTTCTCGCTACGAGCAGTACTTC. It translates to CSLRLAGGSRYEQYF.

The table lists this clonotype with a count of one. A clone one base away is much larger, so this may be a read error. This chain connects TRBV5-1 to TRBJ1-4; D unresolved. CDR3 length: 12 residues. Germline assignment: CDR1 SGHRS and CDR2 YFSETQ. This CDR3 reads CASNLGGEKLFF. Here the CDR3 DNA reads TGCGCCAGCAACTTGGGCGGGGAAAAACTGTTTTTT.

The chain recombines TRBV12-3 or TRBV12-4 with TRBJ2-7, with D possibly being TRBD2 (5 bases). This CDR3 region has 13 residues. DNA for the CDR3: TGTGCTAACACCGGGGTGAGCACCTACGAGCAGTACTTC. Its translation: CANTGVSTYEQYF.

As for this clonotype: The germline gene is not matched at one end of the junction; a read error may be the cause. This chain connects TRBV11-2 to TRBJ2-2; unclear D gene. CDR1 SGHAT and CDR2 FQNNGV come from the germline V gene. The CDR3 runs to 16 residues. This chain's CDR3 is CTSSAPEQTNTGELFF. As DNA, the CDR3 is TGTACCAGCAGTGCCCCGGAACAAACAAACACCGGGGAGCTGTTTTTT. The whole variable domain, filled in from reference TRBV11-2 and TRBJ2-2, reads EAGVAQSPRYKIIEKRQSVAFWCNPISGHATLYWYQQILGQGPKLLIQFQNNGVVDDSQLPKDRFSAERLKGVDSTLKIQPAKLEDSAVYLCTSSAPEQTNTGELFFGEGSRLTVL.

This clonotype appeared a few times. A read error may be the cause here, since a much bigger clone is one base away. The chain links TRBV5-1 to TRBJ2-2; 7 nucleotides align to TRBD1. CDR3 length equals 16 residues. Germline values: CDR1 SGHRS, CDR2 YFSETQ. After removal of 0 bases from V and 7 bases from J, the junction contained 9 bases not matched to a gene. CDR3 sequence reads: CASSLERQGAYGELFF. DNA for the CDR3: TGCGCCAGCAGCTTGGAGAGACAGGGAGCATACGGGGAGCTGTTTTTT.

Concerning this clonotype: It is likely a read error, because the conserved phenylalanine at the end of the CDR3 is missing. The V gene is TRBV4-1, the J gene TRBJ2-5; D unresolved. CDR3 length: 15 residues. CDR1 and CDR2 (germline): MGHRA, YSYEKL. The V end was cut by 4 bases, the J end by 1 base, with 13 bases between. For the CDR3, the DNA is TGCGCCAGCAGCCGAGTAGAGGATAGCCAAGAGACCCAGTACCTC. It encodes CASSRVEDSQETQYL.

This clonotype has ten or more counts. The genes are TRBV14 and TRBJ2-1; D unclear. V was cut by 1 base and J by 5 bases, with 15 bases left in between. CDR3 length: 16 amino acids. CDR1 and CDR2 from the germline V gene are SGHDN and FVKESK. CDR3 residues: CASSQAGQDRHNEQFF. The CDR3 bases are TGTGCCAGCAGCCAAGCTGGCCAGGACCGCCACAATGAGCAGTTCTTC.

This clonotype has just a few counts. The CDR3 region is CASSAPGLYDEQFF. CDR3 coding DNA: TGTGCCAGCAGTGCCCCGGGACTTTACGATGAGCAGTTCTTC. The chain combines TRBV28 with TRBJ2-1, with D tentatively TRBD2 (6 bases). The germline V gene encodes CDR1 MDHEN and CDR2 SYDVKM. V was shortened by 5 bases and J by 8 bases, with 16 bases between the two germline ends. The CDR3 runs 14 residues. The complete variable domain, with remaining parts taken from reference TRBV28 and TRBJ2-1, reads DVKVTQSSRYLVKRTGEKVFLECVQDMDHENMFWYRQDPGLGLRLIYFSYDVKMKEKGDIPEGYSVSREKKERFSLILESASTNQTSMYLCASSAPGLYDEQFFGPGTRLTVL.

Of note for this clonotype: Germline and junction disagree at one end, which may indicate a read error. V and J are TRBV12-3 or TRBV12-4 and TRBJ1-1; 7 bases agree with TRBD1. This CDR3 comprises 13 residues. The CDR3 bases are TGTGCCAACAGTGTGACAGGGTTGACTGAAGTTTTCTTT. Translation gives CANSVTGLTEVFF.

About this clonotype: Germline is not matched at one junction end, which may reflect a read error. The chain uses TRBV29-1 and TRBJ2-1; 7 nucleotides agree with TRBD2. CDR1 and CDR2 (germline): SQVTM, ANQGSEA. The CDR3 totals 14 residues. CDR3 in DNA: TGCAGCGCCCTCAAAGCGGGAAGGTCAAATGAGCAATTCTTC. Its protein is CSALKAGRSNEQFF.

The rearrangement joins TRBV12-3 or TRBV12-4 to TRBJ2-2, with 12 bases identical to TRBD1. Trimming removed 3 bases from V and 9 bases from J; junction bases left unmatched: 8. The CDR3 covers 16 residues. CDR3 in amino acids: CASSFSPGQGARELFF. In DNA form, the CDR3 reads TGTGCCAGCAGTTTTTCACCGGGACAGGGGGCCAGGGAGCTGTTTTTT.

This clonotype was recorded only once. This chain uses TRBV12-3 or TRBV12-4 with TRBJ2-1; TRBD2 aligns across 9 bases. This CDR3 has 16 amino acids. CDR3 in amino acids: CVSSPQAGGSGDEQFF. The DNA of the CDR3 is TGTGTCAGTAGTCCCCAGGCGGGAGGGTCGGGGGATGAGCAGTTCTTC.

The gene calls are TRBV29-1 and TRBJ1-5; a possible D gene is TRBD1 (5 bases). The J call may be in error: the DNA end matches TRBJ2-3 better. This CDR3 is built from 13 residues. The germline V gene has CDR1 SQVTM and CDR2 ANQGSEA. The DNA of the CDR3 is TGCAGCGTTGTAGGGGTGGGCAATCAGCCCCAGTATTTT. It is translated as CSVVGVGNQPQYF.

This clonotype was seen a few times. The chain has TRBV9 and TRBJ2-1; TRBD2 agrees at 7 bases. The germline gives CDR1 SGDLS, CDR2 YYNGEE. The CDR3 runs to 16 residues. The junction had 8 bases not matched to a gene; V was cut back by 3 bases and J by 2 bases. The CDR3, as DNA: TGTGCCAGCAGCGAAGACGGCGGGAGCGCCTACAATGAGCAGTTCTTC. Protein: CASSEDGGSAYNEQFF.

This clonotype was counted many times. The genes are TRBV5-4 and TRBJ2-5, with 7 positions matching TRBD2. This CDR3 has 15 amino acids. V lost 2 bases and J lost 3; bases outside the gene matches: 7. The germline CDR1 and CDR2 sequences are SGHNT and YYREEE (reference sequence). The CDR3 bases are TGTGCCAGCAGCTTTTTTCACGCGGGAGAAGAGACCCAGTACTTC. This encodes CASSFFHAGEETQYF.

Comments on this clonotype: A much larger clone differs by one base, so this may be a read error. The chain is built from TRBV29-1 and TRBJ2-5; TRBD1 matches at 7 bases. The CDR3 is made up of 14 amino acids. From germline, CDR1 is SQVTM and CDR2 ANQGSEA. DNA for the CDR3: TGCAGCGCCGCAGGACAGGAACTCAGGGAGACCCACTACTTC. It yields the protein CSAAGQELRETHYF.

About this clonotype itself: No conserved phenylalanine or tryptophan is present at the end of the CDR3, so a read error is the likely explanation. J is TRBJ2-7 and V is TRBV7-3; perhaps D is TRBD1 or TRBD2 (6 bases each). CDR3 length: 11 amino acids. CDR1 SGHTA and CDR2 FQGTGA come from the germline V gene. The CDR3 sequence is CVSNRGRPQYL. The CDR3 region has the DNA TGTGTCAGCAACCGGGGGCGCCCTCAGTACTTA.

This sequence joins TRBV25-1 and TRBJ2-5, with a weak D call TRBD2 (6 bases). Trimming shortened V by 10 bases and J by 2 bases, and 20 bases separated the two germline ends. This CDR3 has 15 amino acids. In germline, CDR1 is MGHDK, CDR2 SYGVNS. CDR3 nucleotides: TGTGCCAACAATGCCGCGGAGGGCAGTCAAGAGACCCAGTACTTC. It codes for CANNAAEGSQETQYF.